The entry below gives a single TCR beta chain sequence along with its context. What it binds is unknown. Data came from immunoSEQ multiplex PCR; TCRdb stores just in-frame clones and leaves some out. The sample consists of about 73,000 clones, 90% of them appearing once. Looked up from germline, CDR1 is ENHRY and CDR2 is SYGVKD. The CDR3 is 13 amino acids. Trimming took off 4 bases at V and 2 bases at J, with 8 bases between the two ends. Blood sampling was done at baseline, cycle 4 day 1, and cycle 7 day 1. The entry originates in a study of OX40 agonist ivuxolimab in advanced cancers. Study summary: Patients enrolled in dose escalation were diagnosed with hepatocellular carcinoma, melanoma, renal cell or head and neck cancer.

The study's findings and limits: Within 6 weeks, CD4+ and CD8+ blood T cells expanded clonally at 0.1 to 3.0 mg/kg.

This chain links TRBV10-3 with TRBJ1-2; D ambiguous. The sequence derives from an adult with an advanced solid tumor such as melanoma, head and neck, liver or kidney cancer. The input for sequencing was CD4+ or CD8+ T cells sorted from blood, taken in a trial of the OX40 agonist ivuxolimab. The CDR3 sequence is CAISVSPNYGYTF. The CDR3 DNA follows: TGTGCCATCAGTGTTTCACCAAACTATGGCTACACCTTC.